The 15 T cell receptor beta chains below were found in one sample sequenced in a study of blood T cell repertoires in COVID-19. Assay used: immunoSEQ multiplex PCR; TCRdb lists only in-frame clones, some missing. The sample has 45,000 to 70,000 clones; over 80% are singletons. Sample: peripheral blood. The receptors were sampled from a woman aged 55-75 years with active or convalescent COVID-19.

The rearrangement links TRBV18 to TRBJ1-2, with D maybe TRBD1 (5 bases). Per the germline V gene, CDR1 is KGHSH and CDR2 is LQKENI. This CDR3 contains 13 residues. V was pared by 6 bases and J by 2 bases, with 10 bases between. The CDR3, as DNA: TGTGCCAGCTCTCTCGGGGGAAACTATGGCTACACCTTC. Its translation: CASSLGGNYGYTF.

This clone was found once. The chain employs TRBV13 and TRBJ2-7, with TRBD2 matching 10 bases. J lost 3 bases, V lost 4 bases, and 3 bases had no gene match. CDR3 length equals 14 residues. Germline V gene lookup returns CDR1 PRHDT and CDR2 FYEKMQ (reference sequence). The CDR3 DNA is TGTGCCAGCAGCTCAAGGACTAGCGGCTACGAGCAGTACTTC. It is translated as CASSSRTSGYEQYF.

The CDR3 region is CASSLELAGGDTQYF. Written as DNA, the CDR3 is TGCGCCAGCAGCTTGGAATTAGCAGGGGGAGATACGCAGTATTTT. V usage is TRBV5-1 and J usage is TRBJ2-3; 7 bases match TRBD1. V lost 0 bases to trimming and J lost 5 bases; unmatched junction nucleotides: 6. Germline CDR1 and CDR2: SGHRS and YFSETQ. There are 15 residues in the CDR3.

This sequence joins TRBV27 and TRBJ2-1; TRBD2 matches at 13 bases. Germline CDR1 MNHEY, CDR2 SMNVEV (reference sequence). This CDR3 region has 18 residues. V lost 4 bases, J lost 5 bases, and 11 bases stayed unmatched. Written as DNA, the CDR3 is TGTGCCAGCAGTTACCCGTCCGAACTAGCGGGGGGGAACAATGAGCAGTTCTTC. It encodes CASSYPSELAGGNNEQFF.

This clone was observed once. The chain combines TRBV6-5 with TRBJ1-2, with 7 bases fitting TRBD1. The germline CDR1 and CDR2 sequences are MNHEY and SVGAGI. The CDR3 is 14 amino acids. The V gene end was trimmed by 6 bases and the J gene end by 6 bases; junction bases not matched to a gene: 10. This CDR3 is CASRLTGSRDGYTF. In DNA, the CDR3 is TGTGCCAGCAGGTTGACAGGGTCAAGGGATGGCTACACCTTC.

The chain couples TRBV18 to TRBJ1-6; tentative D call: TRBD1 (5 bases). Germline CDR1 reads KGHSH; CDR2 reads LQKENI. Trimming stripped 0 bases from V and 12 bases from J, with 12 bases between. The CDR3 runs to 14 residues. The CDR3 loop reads CASSPPGHGKPLHF. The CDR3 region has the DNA TGTGCCAGCTCACCACCAGGACACGGAAAACCCCTCCACTTT.

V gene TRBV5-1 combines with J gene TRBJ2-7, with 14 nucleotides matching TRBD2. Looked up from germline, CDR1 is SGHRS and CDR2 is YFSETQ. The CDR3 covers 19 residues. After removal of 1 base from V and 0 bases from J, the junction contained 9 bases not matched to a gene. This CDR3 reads CASSLRSGLAGANSYEQYF. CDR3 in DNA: TGCGCCAGCAGCTTGAGGTCGGGACTAGCGGGGGCGAACTCCTACGAGCAGTACTTC.

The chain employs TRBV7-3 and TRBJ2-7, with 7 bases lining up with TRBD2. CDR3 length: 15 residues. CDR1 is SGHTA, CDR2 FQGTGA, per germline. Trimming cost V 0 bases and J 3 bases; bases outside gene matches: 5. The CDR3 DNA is TGTGCCAGCAGCTTAACAGGCGGGAGAGTCTACGAGCAGTACTTC. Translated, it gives CASSLTGGRVYEQYF.

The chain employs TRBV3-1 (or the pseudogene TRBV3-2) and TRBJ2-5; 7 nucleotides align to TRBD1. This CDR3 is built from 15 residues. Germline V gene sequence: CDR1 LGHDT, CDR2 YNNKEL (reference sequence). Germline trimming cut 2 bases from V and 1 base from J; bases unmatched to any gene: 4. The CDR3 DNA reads TGTGCCAGCAGCCAACCTGGGACAGCCCAAGAGACCCAGTACTTC. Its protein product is CASSQPGTAQETQYF.

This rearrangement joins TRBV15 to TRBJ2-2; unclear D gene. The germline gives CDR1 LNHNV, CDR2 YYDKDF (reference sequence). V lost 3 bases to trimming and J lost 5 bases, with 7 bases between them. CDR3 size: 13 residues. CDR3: CATSRAVTGELFF. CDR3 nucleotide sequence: TGTGCCACCAGCAGGGCGGTGACCGGGGAGCTGTTTTTT.

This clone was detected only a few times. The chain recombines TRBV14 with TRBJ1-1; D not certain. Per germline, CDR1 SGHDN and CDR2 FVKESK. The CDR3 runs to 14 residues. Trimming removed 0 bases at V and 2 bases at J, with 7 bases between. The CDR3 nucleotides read TGTGCCAGCAGCCAAGATAGCGGTAACACTGAAGCTTTCTTT. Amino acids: CASSQDSGNTEAFF.

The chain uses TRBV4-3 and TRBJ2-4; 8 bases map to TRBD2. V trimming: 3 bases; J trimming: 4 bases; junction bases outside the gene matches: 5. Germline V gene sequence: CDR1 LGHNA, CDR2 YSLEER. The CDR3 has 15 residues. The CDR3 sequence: CASSHVTSGKNIQYF. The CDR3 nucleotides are TGCGCCAGCAGCCATGTAACTAGCGGAAAAAACATTCAGTACTTC.

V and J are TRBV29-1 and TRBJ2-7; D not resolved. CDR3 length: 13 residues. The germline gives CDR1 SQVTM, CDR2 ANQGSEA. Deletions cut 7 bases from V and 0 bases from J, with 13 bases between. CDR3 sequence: CSAEETASYEQYF. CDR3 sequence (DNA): TGCAGCGCCGAAGAAACTGCCTCCTACGAGCAGTACTTC.

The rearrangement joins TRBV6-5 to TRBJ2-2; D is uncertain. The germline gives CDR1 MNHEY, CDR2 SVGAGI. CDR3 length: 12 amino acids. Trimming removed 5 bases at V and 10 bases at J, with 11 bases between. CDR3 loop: CASSPGPTELFF. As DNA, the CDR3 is TGTGCCAGCAGTCCCGGTCCTACGGAGCTGTTTTTT.

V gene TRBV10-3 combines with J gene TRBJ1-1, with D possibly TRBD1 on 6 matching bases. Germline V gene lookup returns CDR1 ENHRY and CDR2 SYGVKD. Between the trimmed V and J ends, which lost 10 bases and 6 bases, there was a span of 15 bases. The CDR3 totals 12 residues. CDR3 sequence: CATHGEGAEAFF. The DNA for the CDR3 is TGTGCCACGCACGGCGAGGGGGCTGAAGCTTTCTTT.